What follows are 8 T cell receptor beta chains derived from one specimen sequenced in a study of naive and memory T cell subsets. As for treatment: skin biopsy from PPD injection site in Mantoux-positive individual. TCR cDNA received a 3' ligated oligonucleotide that carried a UMI. The SP2 primer and nested alpha and beta constant region primers amplified ligated cDNA in four rounds. TCRdb independently ran MiXCR on the UMI-ligation and nested PCR reads; one entry per CDR3 protein. The sample has around 14,000 distinct CDR3 sequences; about 5% are singletons. The specimen comprised skin, sampled from a tuberculin skin test site. Source of these receptors: an adult in good health.

This clonotype was observed many times. The chain is built from TRBV13 and TRBJ2-7; possibly TRBD2 for D (5 bases). This CDR3 is built from 15 residues. Trimming took off 5 bases at V and 2 bases at J, with 16 bases between the two ends. Per the germline V gene, CDR1 is PRHDT and CDR2 is FYEKMQ (reference sequence). Here the CDR3 reads CASSPRTERPYEQYF. CDR3 in DNA: TGTGCCAGCAGCCCCCGGACTGAACGCCCCTACGAGCAGTACTTC. Based on the CDR3 plus reference TRBV13 and TRBJ2-7, the full variable domain is AAGVIQSPRHLIKEKRETATLKCYPIPRHDTVYWYQQGPGQDPQFLISFYEKMQSDKGSIPDRFSAQQFSDYHSELNMSSLELGDSALYFCASSPRTERPYEQYFGPGTRLTVT.

This clonotype was observed many times. The chain employs TRBV19 and TRBJ2-1; a weak D match, TRBD2 (6 bases). Trimming left V 3 bases short and J 14 bases short, with 14 bases between. The CDR3 covers 12 residues. The germline gives CDR1 LNHDA, CDR2 SQIVND (reference sequence). This CDR3 reads CASSMVRGSKFF. Written as DNA, the CDR3 is TGTGCCAGTAGTATGGTGCGGGGTAGTAAGTTCTTC.

This clonotype was counted many times. The CDR3 DNA reads TGTGCCAGCTCACCTCACTCTCTAGAGACCCAGTACTTC. Translating gives CASSPHSLETQYF. The chain couples TRBV18 to TRBJ2-5; D ambiguous. Per germline, CDR1 KGHSH and CDR2 LQKENI. Trimming shortened V by 3 bases and J by 4 bases, and 9 bases separated the two germline ends. The CDR3 has 13 residues.

The rearrangement uses TRBV7-2 and TRBJ2-7, with D possibly being TRBD2 (5 bases). V was pared by 5 bases and J by 4 bases, with 18 bases between. Per the germline V gene, CDR1 is SGHTA and CDR2 is FQGNSA. CDR3 length: 15 residues. CDR3 sequence: CASSKDWFSGYEQYF. CDR3 coding DNA: TGTGCCAGCAGCAAGGACTGGTTCAGTGGGTACGAGCAGTACTTC.

The V and J genes are TRBV6-5 and TRBJ1-6, with D maybe TRBD1 (6 bases). The CDR3 extends over 14 amino acids. The V gene's germline CDR1 is MNHEY and CDR2 SVGAGI. Trimming removed 10 bases at V and 4 bases at J, with 14 bases between. The chain's CDR3 is CATSPGVYNSPLHF. The CDR3 region has the DNA TGTGCCACCTCCCCAGGGGTTTATAATTCACCCCTCCACTTT.

Within the sample, this clonotype is medium-sized. The chain employs TRBV20-1 and TRBJ2-5, with D uncertain. Germline V gives CDR1 DFQATT, CDR2 SNEGSKA (reference sequence). The V end was cut by 1 base, the J end by 7 bases, with 4 bases between. The CDR3 has 10 amino acids. The CDR3 here is CSARGGTQYF. The CDR3 nucleotides read TGCAGTGCTAGAGGGGGGACCCAGTACTTC.

This chain links TRBV6-1 with TRBJ1-5; TRBD1 might be the D (6 bases). The V end was cut by 10 bases, the J end by 7 bases, with 11 bases between. Germline CDR1 reads MNHNS; CDR2 reads SASEGT. This CDR3 region has 11 residues. The CDR3 loop reads CATSGVQPQHF. The CDR3 DNA is TGTGCCACGTCAGGGGTCCAGCCCCAGCATTTT.

The chain is built from TRBV6-2 or TRBV6-3 and TRBJ2-2; the D gene is possibly TRBD1 (5 bases). The CDR3 is 15 amino acids. Trimming removed 4 bases from V and 4 bases from J, with 13 bases in between. Per germline, CDR1 MNHEY and CDR2 SVGEGT. DNA for the CDR3: TGTGCCAGCAGTTTGGAAGGGGCAGGCACCGGGGAGCTGTTTTTT. The encoded protein is CASSLEGAGTGELFF.